The 23 T cell receptor beta chains below come from one sample, sequenced in a study of Graves' ophthalmopathy and Graves' hyperthyroidism. As the template, RNA transcripts were used to amplify TCR beta CDR3 regions. RT-PCR was first run with HTBI primers, then multiplex PCR in a second round. TCRdb reanalysed the multiplex PCR reads using MiXCR and keeps one entry per CDR3 protein. The sample lists 650,000 to 900,000 distinct CDR3 sequences, 40% occurring once. The sequenced sample consisted of peripheral blood. The receptor set was obtained from an adult man with Graves' ophthalmopathy.

The rearrangement joins TRBV11-2 to TRBJ2-2; possibly TRBD2 for D (7 bases). The CDR3 extends over 14 amino acids. Between the trimmed V and J ends, which lost 7 bases and 1 base, there was a span of 10 bases. Germline CDR1 SGHAT, CDR2 FQNNGV. CDR3 loop: CASTGGRNTGELFF. Written as DNA, the CDR3 is TGTGCCAGCACGGGGGGCCGGAACACCGGGGAGCTGTTTTTT.

The chain is built from TRBV11-1 and TRBJ2-5; D is ambiguous. Per the germline V gene, CDR1 is SGHAT and CDR2 is FQDESV (reference sequence). The CDR3 sequence is 14 residues long. Trimming stripped 2 bases from V and 1 base from J, with 8 bases between. The CDR3 is CASSLFGVQETQYF. In nucleotides, the CDR3 is TGTGCCAGCAGCTTATTTGGGGTCCAAGAGACCCAGTACTTC. Looking up the rest from reference TRBV11-1 and TRBJ2-5 gives the full variable domain: EAEVAQSPRYKITEKSQAVAFWCDPISGHATLYWYRQILGQGPELLVQFQDESVVDDSQLPKDRFSAERLKGVDSTLKIQPAELGDSAMYLCASSLFGVQETQYFGPGTRLLVL.

In this sample, this clonotype turned up many times. The chain carries TRBV7-2 and TRBJ2-5; D is unresolved. CDR1 is SGHTA and CDR2 is FQGNSA in the germline V gene. V lost 4 bases, J lost 4 bases, and 7 bases lay in between. The length of the CDR3 is 12 residues. In nucleotides, the CDR3 is TGTGCCAGCAGCTCGACGGTAGAGACCCAGTACTTC. Translation: CASSSTVETQYF.

This sequence joins TRBV29-1 and TRBJ2-2, with 9 bases lining up with TRBD1. In germline, CDR1 is SQVTM, CDR2 ANQGSEA. This CDR3 is built from 15 residues. V gave up 6 bases and J gave up 4 bases; unmatched junction bases: 9. The CDR3 sequence is CSVLPGQGVTGELFF. Here the CDR3 DNA reads TGCAGCGTCTTACCGGGACAGGGTGTCACCGGGGAGCTGTTTTTT.

On this clonotype: This may come from a read error, since a much larger clone is one base off. This chain links TRBV19 with TRBJ1-1; no reliable D call. The CDR3 has 13 amino acids. Trimming shortened V by 5 bases and J by 3 bases, and 10 bases separated the two germline ends. Germline V CDR1 and CDR2: LNHDA, SQIVND (reference sequence). The chain's CDR3 is CASSLRPYTEAFF. In DNA form, the CDR3 reads TGTGCCAGTAGTCTCCGTCCGTACACTGAAGCTTTCTTT.

A word on this clonotype: At one end the junction does not follow the germline gene, possibly because of a read error. The chain couples TRBV10-3 to TRBJ2-5; 9 positions agree with TRBD1. This CDR3 is built from 18 residues. From germline, CDR1 is ENHRY and CDR2 SYGVKD. The CDR3 sequence is CASSYLRISGTGRETQYF. For the CDR3, the DNA is TGTGCCAGCAGTTACCTCCGGATTTCCGGGACAGGGAGGGAGACCCAGTACTTC.

Comments on this clonotype: Since the CDR3 does not end with the conserved phenylalanine or tryptophan, this likely comes from a read error. The chain uses TRBV9 and TRBJ2-7; tentatively, D is TRBD2 (7 bases). The germline V and J ends were trimmed by 4 bases and 0 bases, with 14 bases remaining between them. The CDR3 has 15 residues. Germline V gene lookup returns CDR1 SGDLS and CDR2 YYNGEE. CDR3 protein: CASSPRGGTSYEQYL. The CDR3 nucleotides read TGTGCCAGCAGCCCAAGGGGGGGGACCTCCTACGAGCAGTACCTC.

This clonotype was seen ten or more times. The chain links TRBV7-3 to TRBJ1-2; no clear D gene. Germline V gene data show CDR1 as SGHTA and CDR2 as FQGTGA. Deletions cut 0 bases from V and 4 bases from J, with 12 bases between. The length of the CDR3 is 15 residues. The CDR3 nucleotides read TGTGCCAGCAGCTTAACTGGGCAGGATTTCTATGGCTACACCTTC. It is translated as CASSLTGQDFYGYTF.

The genes are TRBV24-1 and TRBJ2-5; perhaps TRBD1 as D (6 bases). The J call is doubtful: the DNA matches TRBJ2-1 better. The CDR3 length is 15 residues. Germline V gives CDR1 KGHDR, CDR2 SFDVKD. The DNA of the CDR3 is TGTGCCACCAGTGCAGGGGCTCGAAATTACAATGAGCAGTTCTTC. Amino acid sequence: CATSAGARNYNEQFF.

This clonotype was observed at least ten times. The chain uses TRBV7-2 and TRBJ2-2, with TRBD2 matching 7 bases. This CDR3 contains 15 residues. Germline-derived CDR1 and CDR2 are SGHTA and FQGNSA. Trimming at V came to 6 bases and at J to 5 bases, leaving 9 bases not matched to a gene. CDR3 in DNA: TGTGCCAGCAGACCGGGAGGCGAGGGGACCGGGGAGCTGTTTTTT. It encodes CASRPGGEGTGELFF.

The rearrangement joins TRBV4-3 to TRBJ2-7; 7 bases fit TRBD2. CDR3 length: 16 amino acids. From germline, CDR1 is LGHNA and CDR2 YSLEER. The trim removed 1 base at V and 2 bases at J, leaving 8 bases unmatched. The CDR3 loop reads CASSQVNGAGAYEQYF. The CDR3 DNA reads as TGCGCCAGCAGCCAAGTGAATGGTGCGGGGGCCTACGAGCAGTACTTC.

The chain links TRBV10-1 to TRBJ2-3, with D unclear. V lost 4 bases and J lost 6, with 8 bases in between. The length of the CDR3 is 12 residues. The germline gives CDR1 WNHNN, CDR2 SYGVQD (reference sequence). In nucleotides, the CDR3 is TGCGCCAGCAGTGGTAGTCCCGATACGCAGTATTTT. Its protein is CASSGSPDTQYF.

The chain carries TRBV5-6 and TRBJ2-1, with 10 bases matching TRBD2. The length of the CDR3 is 15 residues. Germline trimming cut 1 base from V and 4 bases from J; bases unmatched to any gene: 2. CDR1 and CDR2 from the germline V gene are SGHDT and YYEEEE. The chain's CDR3 is CASSLPSGSYNEQFF. The CDR3 coding sequence is TGTGCCAGCAGCTTGCCTAGCGGGAGTTACAATGAGCAGTTCTTC. The entire variable domain, with the rest obtained from reference TRBV5-6 and TRBJ2-1, is as follows: DAGVTQSPTHLIKTRGQQVTLRCSPKSGHDTVSWYQQALGQGPQFIFQYYEEEERQRGNFPDRFSGHQFPNYSSELNVNALLLGDSALYLCASSLPSGSYNEQFFGPGTRLTVL.

This clonotype was seen repeatedly, ten times or more. V is TRBV7-9 and J is TRBJ2-2; D is ambiguous. V was trimmed by 3 bases and J by 0 bases, leaving 5 bases between them. Germline V gene data show CDR1 as SEHNR and CDR2 as FQNEAQ (reference sequence). The CDR3 has 14 amino acids. CDR3 bases: TGTGCCAGCAGCTTGCTCGCGAACACCGGGGAGCTGTTTTTT. This codes for CASSLLANTGELFF.

This clonotype was recorded many times. CDR3: CSAAEGEGYTF. For the CDR3, the DNA is TGCAGCGCCGCCGAGGGTGAAGGCTACACCTTC. The chain combines TRBV29-1 with TRBJ1-2; D not resolved. CDR3 size: 11 residues. The V gene's germline CDR1 is SQVTM and CDR2 ANQGSEA. Deletions cut 7 bases from V and 8 bases from J, with 14 bases between. Combining the CDR3 with reference TRBV29-1 and TRBJ1-2 gives the whole variable domain SAVISQKPSRDICQRGTSLTIQCQVDSQVTMMFWYRQQPGQSLTLIATANQGSEATYESGFVIDKFPISRPNLTFSTLTVSNMSPEDSSIYLCSAAEGEGYTFGSGTRLTVV.

Ten or more counts support this clonotype. The gene calls are TRBV10-3 and TRBJ1-4; no reliable D call. CDR3 length: 17 residues. The germline V and J ends were trimmed by 0 bases and 5 bases, with 16 bases remaining between them. Germline V gene lookup returns CDR1 ENHRY and CDR2 SYGVKD. The CDR3: CAISESGAGRSNEKLFF. The CDR3 DNA follows: TGTGCCATCAGTGAGTCGGGAGCAGGCCGCTCCAATGAAAAACTGTTTTTT.

The chain employs TRBV7-2 and TRBJ2-1; D call uncertain. Trimming removed 5 bases at V and 10 bases at J, with 15 bases between. CDR3 length: 13 amino acids. The germline V gene has CDR1 SGHTA and CDR2 FQGNSA. The CDR3 region is CASSPPRRDEQFF. CDR3 in DNA: TGTGCCAGCAGCCCCCCCAGGCGAGACGAGCAGTTCTTC.

The chain has TRBV28 and TRBJ1-5; no clear D. Germline CDR1 and CDR2: MDHEN and SYDVKM. V lost 8 bases and J 7 bases, leaving 18 bases between the germline ends. The CDR3 length is 14 residues. Here the CDR3 DNA reads TGTGCCAGCGGCGTAAGTCGAGGAGGACAGCCCCAGCATTTT. Translated: CASGVSRGGQPQHF.

The rearrangement uses TRBV2 and TRBJ2-6; D call uncertain. This CDR3 spans 21 amino acids. Trimming left V 6 bases short and J 0 bases short, with 27 bases between. Germline-derived CDR1 and CDR2 are SNHLY and FYNNEI. The CDR3 DNA reads as TGTGCCAGCAGCCTGCTGGTGCCGTGGGCTCCTTGGAGCTCTGGGGCCAACGTCCTGACTTTC. It specifies CASSLLVPWAPWSSGANVLTF.

There are a few counts of this clonotype. The chain is built from TRBV5-1 and TRBJ1-1; D possibly corresponds to TRBD1 (6 bases). CDR3 size: 14 residues. Germline V gene sequence: CDR1 SGHRS, CDR2 YFSETQ. Trimming cost V 3 bases and J 1 base, with 10 bases left between them. CDR3 loop: CASSSQTGNTEAFF. The CDR3 DNA sequence: TGCGCCAGCAGCTCCCAGACAGGGAACACTGAAGCTTTCTTT.

The J gene is TRBJ2-7, the V gene TRBV10-3, with 7 bases that match TRBD1. CDR3 length: 16 residues. V trimming: 4 bases; J trimming: 2 bases; junction bases outside the gene matches: 11. CDR1 and CDR2 from the germline V gene are ENHRY and SYGVKD. In DNA, the CDR3 is TGTGCCATCAGTGCCGTGACAGGGACGGACGCCTACGAGCAGTACTTC. Translating it yields CAISAVTGTDAYEQYF.

The chain uses TRBV25-1 and TRBJ1-2; 9 nucleotides align to TRBD1. After removal of 8 bases from V and 3 bases from J, the junction contained 7 bases not matched to a gene. From germline, CDR1 is MGHDK and CDR2 SYGVNS. This CDR3 has 14 residues. In nucleotides, the CDR3 is TGTGCCAGCTTGGGACAGGGCGCGGACTATGGCTACACCTTC. Its protein is CASLGQGADYGYTF.

The V and J genes are TRBV11-2 and TRBJ1-4, with a tentative D call TRBD1 (5 bases). CDR1 SGHAT and CDR2 FQNNGV come from the germline V gene. Trimming stripped 8 bases from V and 5 bases from J, with 12 bases between. The CDR3 extends over 13 amino acids. The CDR3 coding sequence is TGTGCCAGCGGGACTCAATTAAATGAAAAACTGTTTTTT. This sequence encodes CASGTQLNEKLFF.